This T cell receptor (beta chain) was sequenced for a study of shared clonotypes between healthy human individuals. The material for each subset, its genomic DNA, was split evenly across several immunoSEQ plates. Profiled with immunoSEQ multiplex PCR; TCRdb holds only in-frame clones, not every one. Among roughly 2.2 million clones, 85% to 95% were seen once, and the ten largest hold about 0.41%. Partitioning of CD4+ cells yielded a CD45RA+ naive subset and a CD45RA-negative memory subset. Per the germline V gene, CDR1 is MDHEN and CDR2 is SYDVKM. V was shortened by 2 bases and J by 6 bases, with 16 bases between the two germline ends. This CDR3 region has 15 residues. This clone was seen a single time. What it binds is not known. General study results and limits: Compared with memory subsets, naive subsets generally had larger estimated richness.

Sample: naive CD4+ T cells from PBMCs. Subset noted: CD45RA+ positively selected. V gene TRBV28 combines with J gene TRBJ1-1; D uncertain. This clonotype originated in a man between 18 and 35 years old in good health. Some clones in this sample may be carry-over from other donors' samples. DNA for the CDR3: TGTGCCAGCAGTTTACCCCGGCAGTTGAGACCTGAAGCTTTCTTT. Translated, it gives CASSLPRQLRPEAFF.